The subject of this entry is one T cell receptor (beta chain). Its antigen is unidentified. This clone may be a read error of a much larger clone one base away. The template was RNA from unsorted bulk tissue. This non-tumor lung sample came from over 3 cm beyond the tumor edge. The data were taken from a study of tumor and adjacent non-tumor tissue in lung cancer. Study as a whole: Each sample yielded around 4.2 million productive TCRbeta reads on average. General study findings and limits: Significantly higher TCR diversity was found in tumor than normal lung.

CDR1 and CDR2 (germline): SGHTA, FQGTGA. Germline trimming cut 2 bases from V and 6 bases from J; bases unmatched to any gene: 4. This CDR3 is built from 13 residues. Three rounds of nested PCR, following a modified ARM-PCR protocol, produced the TCRbeta library. Each CDR3 protein gets one entry after TCRdb re-called the multiplex PCR reads with MiXCR. The table lists more than 75,000 distinct CDR3 sequences, about 80% of them singletons. Sequencing was performed on distant non-tumor lung tissue. The clonotype originates from a man aged 60 to 75 with small cell lung cancer. V usage is TRBV7-3 and J usage is TRBJ2-7; 7 bases are shared with TRBD1. CDR3 DNA sequence: TGTGCCAGCAGCTTACTGCCAGGGGGCGAGCAGTACTTC. Translation: CASSLLPGGEQYF. The full variable domain, in which reference TRBV7-3 and TRBJ2-7 provide the parts outside the CDR3, is GAGVSQTPSNKVTEKGKYVELRCDPISGHTALYWYRQSLGQGPEFLIYFQGTGAADDSGLPNDRFFAVRPEGSVSTLKIQRTERGDSAVYLCASSLLPGGEQYFGPGTRLTVT.